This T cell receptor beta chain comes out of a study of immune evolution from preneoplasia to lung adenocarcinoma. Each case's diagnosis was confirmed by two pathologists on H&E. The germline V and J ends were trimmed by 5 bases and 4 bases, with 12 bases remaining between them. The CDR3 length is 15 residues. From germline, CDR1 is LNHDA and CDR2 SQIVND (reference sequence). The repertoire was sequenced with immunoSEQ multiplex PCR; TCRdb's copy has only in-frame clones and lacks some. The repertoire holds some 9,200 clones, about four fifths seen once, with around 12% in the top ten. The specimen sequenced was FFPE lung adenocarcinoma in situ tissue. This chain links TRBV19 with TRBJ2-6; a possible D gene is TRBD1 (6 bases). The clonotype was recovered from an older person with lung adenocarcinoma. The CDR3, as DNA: TGTGCCAGTAGTGTACAGGGCTGGGGGGCCAACGTCCTGACTTTC. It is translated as CASSVQGWGANVLTF.